These 6 T cell receptor beta chains came from one sample sequenced in a study of shared clonotypes between healthy human individuals. The method was immunoSEQ multiplex PCR; TCRdb's version includes in-frame clones alone and lacks a portion of them. In the table there are 2 million to 2.5 million clones, more than 85% of which are singletons. Material: naive CD4+ T cells from PBMCs. Subset meaning: CD45RA+ positively selected. The source of these receptors is a man younger than 35 in good health. Some clones in this sample may be carry-over from other donors' samples.

This chain connects TRBV11-2 to TRBJ2-2; no clear D gene. Germline CDR1 is SGHAT and CDR2 is FQNNGV. The CDR3 runs to 16 residues. V dropped 2 bases and J dropped 6 bases, with 16 bases sitting between them. CDR3 in DNA: TGTGCCAGCAGCTTACTTGGCCGGAAAAAGCCCGGGGAGCTGTTTTTT. It codes for CASSLLGRKKPGELFF. The variable domain in full, completed from reference TRBV11-2 and TRBJ2-2, reads EAGVAQSPRYKIIEKRQSVAFWCNPISGHATLYWYQQILGQGPKLLIQFQNNGVVDDSQLPKDRFSAERLKGVDSTLKIQPAKLEDSAVYLCASSLLGRKKPGELFFGEGSRLTVL.

V is TRBV6-1 and J is TRBJ1-5; D call uncertain. The germline V gene has CDR1 MNHNS and CDR2 SASEGT. This CDR3 contains 12 residues. V gave up 8 bases and J gave up 9 bases, with 14 bases separating them. CDR3 bases: TGTGCCAGCCGGCCAGACCTTTCGCCCCAGCATTTT. As protein: CASRPDLSPQHF.

The chain carries TRBV19 and TRBJ2-1; TRBD1 is a possible D gene (6 bases). The CDR3 runs 12 residues. Germline V gene data show CDR1 as LNHDA and CDR2 as SQIVND (reference sequence). Deletions cut 4 bases from V and 11 bases from J, with 12 bases between. CDR3 nucleotides: TGTGCCAGTAGTACCAAAACAGGGCAGCAGTTCTTC. Encoded protein: CASSTKTGQQFF.

The rearrangement uses TRBV9 and TRBJ2-3; TRBD2 matches at 8 bases. The CDR3 totals 16 residues. The V and J ends lost 1 base and 0 bases, in that order; junction bases with no gene match: 4. Germline values: CDR1 SGDLS, CDR2 YYNGEE. CDR3 sequence (DNA): TGTGCCAGCAGCGTACGACTAGCGACTAGCACAGATACGCAGTATTTT. This gives the protein CASSVRLATSTDTQYF.

The V and J genes are TRBV30 and TRBJ2-6; 7 nucleotides align to TRBD1. J gave up 3 bases and V 1 base, and 3 bases lay outside the gene matches. The germline gives CDR1 GTSNPN, CDR2 SVGIG (reference sequence). The CDR3 is made up of 15 amino acids. The CDR3 is CAWSADRVGANVLTF. The CDR3 DNA sequence: TGTGCCTGGAGTGCCGACAGGGTTGGGGCCAACGTCCTGACTTTC.

The V and J genes are TRBV5-1 and TRBJ2-7, with 7 bases identical to TRBD1. The germline V gene encodes CDR1 SGHRS and CDR2 YFSETQ. The CDR3 consists of 16 residues. The V gene end was trimmed by 2 bases and the J gene end by 1 base; junction bases not matched to a gene: 9. The CDR3 loop reads CASSLKAGTASYEQYF. For the CDR3, the DNA is TGCGCCAGCAGCTTAAAAGCCGGGACAGCTTCCTACGAGCAGTACTTC.